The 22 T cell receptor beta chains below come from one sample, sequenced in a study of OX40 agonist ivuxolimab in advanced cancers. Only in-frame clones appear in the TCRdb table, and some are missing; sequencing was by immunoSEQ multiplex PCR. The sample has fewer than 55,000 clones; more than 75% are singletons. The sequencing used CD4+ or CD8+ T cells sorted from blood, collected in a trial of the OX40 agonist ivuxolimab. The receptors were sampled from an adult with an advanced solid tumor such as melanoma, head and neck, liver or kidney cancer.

The CDR3 here is CASSLEAGGTYEQYF. CDR3 nucleotides: TGCGCCAGCAGCTTGGAGGCGGGAGGTACCTACGAGCAGTACTTC. This chain uses TRBV5-1 with TRBJ2-7, with 8 bases identical to TRBD2. The germline gives CDR1 SGHRS, CDR2 YFSETQ. V shed 0 bases, J shed 2 bases, and the junction held 4 bases outside the gene matches. The length of the CDR3 is 15 residues.

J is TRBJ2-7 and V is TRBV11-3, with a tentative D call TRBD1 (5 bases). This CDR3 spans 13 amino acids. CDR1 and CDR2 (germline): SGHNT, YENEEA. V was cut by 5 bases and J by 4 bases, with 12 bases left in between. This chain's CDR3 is CASSANAGYEQYF. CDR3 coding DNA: TGTGCCAGCAGCGCTAATGCAGGGTACGAGCAGTACTTC.

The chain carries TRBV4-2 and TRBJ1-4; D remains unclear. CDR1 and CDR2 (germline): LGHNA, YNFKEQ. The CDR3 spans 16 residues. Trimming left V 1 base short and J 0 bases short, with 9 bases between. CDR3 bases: TGTGCCAGCAGCCAAGTAGTCGGTGCAACTAATGAAAAACTGTTTTTT. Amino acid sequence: CASSQVVGATNEKLFF.

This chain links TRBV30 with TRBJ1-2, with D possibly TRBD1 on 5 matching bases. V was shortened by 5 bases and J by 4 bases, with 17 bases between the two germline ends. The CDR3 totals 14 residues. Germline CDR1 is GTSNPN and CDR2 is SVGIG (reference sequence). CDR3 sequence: CAWRPTDTRYGYTF. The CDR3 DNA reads TGTGCCTGGCGGCCCACGGACACCCGCTATGGCTACACCTTC.

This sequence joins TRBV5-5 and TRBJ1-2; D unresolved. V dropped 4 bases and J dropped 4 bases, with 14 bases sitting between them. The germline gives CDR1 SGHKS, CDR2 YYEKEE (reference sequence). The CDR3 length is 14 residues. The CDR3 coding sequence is TGTGCCAGCAGCATCGGACCGATACCCTATGGCTACACCTTC. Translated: CASSIGPIPYGYTF.

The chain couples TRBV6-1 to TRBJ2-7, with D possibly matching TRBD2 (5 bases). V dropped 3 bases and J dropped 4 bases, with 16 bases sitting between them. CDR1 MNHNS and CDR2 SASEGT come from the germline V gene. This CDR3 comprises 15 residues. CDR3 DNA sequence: TGTGCCAGCAGTGAGTATGGAGGCACTGGATACGAGCAGTACGTC. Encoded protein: CASSEYGGTGYEQYV.

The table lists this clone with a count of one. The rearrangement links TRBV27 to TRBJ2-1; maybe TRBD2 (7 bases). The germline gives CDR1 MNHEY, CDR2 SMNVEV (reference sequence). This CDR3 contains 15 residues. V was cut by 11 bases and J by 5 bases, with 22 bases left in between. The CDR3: CAVGGGGRGNNEQFF. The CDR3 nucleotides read TGTGCCGTTGGCGGGGGCGGGAGAGGAAACAATGAGCAGTTCTTC.

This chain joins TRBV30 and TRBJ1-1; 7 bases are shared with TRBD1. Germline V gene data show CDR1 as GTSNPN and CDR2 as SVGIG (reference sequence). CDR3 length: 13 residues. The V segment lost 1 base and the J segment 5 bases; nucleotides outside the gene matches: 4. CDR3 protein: CAWSAQGVTEAFF. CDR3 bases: TGTGCCTGGAGTGCCCAGGGGGTTACTGAAGCTTTCTTT.

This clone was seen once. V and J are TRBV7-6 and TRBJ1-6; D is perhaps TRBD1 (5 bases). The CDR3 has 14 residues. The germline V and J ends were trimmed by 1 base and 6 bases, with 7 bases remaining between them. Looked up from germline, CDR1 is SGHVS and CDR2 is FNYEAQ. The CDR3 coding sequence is TGTGCCAGCAGCTTAGGACAGTCTAATTCACCCCTCCACTTT. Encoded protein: CASSLGQSNSPLHF.

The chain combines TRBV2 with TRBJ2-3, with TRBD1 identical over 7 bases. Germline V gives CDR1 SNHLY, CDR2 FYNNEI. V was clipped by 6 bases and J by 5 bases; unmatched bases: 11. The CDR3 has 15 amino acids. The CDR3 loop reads CASSVGQADGDTQYF. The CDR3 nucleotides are TGTGCCAGCAGCGTCGGACAGGCGGACGGAGATACGCAGTATTTT.

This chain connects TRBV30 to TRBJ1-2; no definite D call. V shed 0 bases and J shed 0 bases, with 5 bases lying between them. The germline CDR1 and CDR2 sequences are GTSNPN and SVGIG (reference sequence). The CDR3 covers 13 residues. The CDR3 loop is CAWSVPPNYGYTF. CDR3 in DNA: TGTGCCTGGAGTGTACCCCCTAACTATGGCTACACCTTC.

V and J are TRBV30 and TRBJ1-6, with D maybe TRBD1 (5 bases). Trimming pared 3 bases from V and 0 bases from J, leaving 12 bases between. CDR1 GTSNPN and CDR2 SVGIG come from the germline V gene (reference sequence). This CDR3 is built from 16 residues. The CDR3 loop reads CAWRLRESSYNSPLHF. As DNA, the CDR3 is TGTGCCTGGAGGCTCAGGGAGAGCTCCTATAATTCACCCCTCCACTTT.

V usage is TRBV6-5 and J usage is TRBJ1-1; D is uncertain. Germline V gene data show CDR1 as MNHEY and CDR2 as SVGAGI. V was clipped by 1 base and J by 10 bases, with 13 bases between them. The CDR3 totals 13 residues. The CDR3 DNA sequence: TGTGCCAGCAGTTACTTCCCTAACGCCGGAGCTTTCTTT. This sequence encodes CASSYFPNAGAFF.

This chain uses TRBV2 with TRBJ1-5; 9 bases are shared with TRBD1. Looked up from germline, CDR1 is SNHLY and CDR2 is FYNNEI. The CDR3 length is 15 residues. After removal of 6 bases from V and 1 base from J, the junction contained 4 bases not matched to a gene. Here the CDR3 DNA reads TGTGCCAGCAGGGGACAGGGAGTGAGCAATCAGCCCCAGCATTTT. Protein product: CASRGQGVSNQPQHF.

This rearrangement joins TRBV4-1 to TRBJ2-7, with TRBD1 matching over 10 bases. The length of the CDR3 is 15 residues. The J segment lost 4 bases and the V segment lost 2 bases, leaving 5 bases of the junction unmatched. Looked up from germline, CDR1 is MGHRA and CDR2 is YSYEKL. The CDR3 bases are TGCGCCAGCAGCCAATGGGACAGGGGAAGGTACGAGCAGTACTTC. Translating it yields CASSQWDRGRYEQYF.

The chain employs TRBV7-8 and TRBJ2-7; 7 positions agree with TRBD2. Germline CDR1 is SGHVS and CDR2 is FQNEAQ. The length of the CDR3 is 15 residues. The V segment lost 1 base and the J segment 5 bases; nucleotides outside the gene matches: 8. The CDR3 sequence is CASSLGGGRGDEQYV. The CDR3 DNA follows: TGTGCCAGCAGCTTAGGGGGGGGTCGGGGCGACGAGCAGTACGTC.

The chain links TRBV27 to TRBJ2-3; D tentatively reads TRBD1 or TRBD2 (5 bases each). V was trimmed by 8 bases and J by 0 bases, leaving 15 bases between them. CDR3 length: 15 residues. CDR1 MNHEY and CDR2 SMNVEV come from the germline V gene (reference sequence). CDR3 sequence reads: CASSRGGTSTDTQYF. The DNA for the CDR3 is TGTGCCAGCTCCCGGGGCGGCACTAGCACAGATACGCAGTATTTT.

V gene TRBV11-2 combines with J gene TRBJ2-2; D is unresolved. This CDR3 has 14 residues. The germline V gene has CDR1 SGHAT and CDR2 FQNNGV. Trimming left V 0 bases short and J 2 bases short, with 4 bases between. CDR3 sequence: CASSLELNTGELFF. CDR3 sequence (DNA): TGTGCCAGCAGCTTAGAGTTAAACACCGGGGAGCTGTTTTTT.

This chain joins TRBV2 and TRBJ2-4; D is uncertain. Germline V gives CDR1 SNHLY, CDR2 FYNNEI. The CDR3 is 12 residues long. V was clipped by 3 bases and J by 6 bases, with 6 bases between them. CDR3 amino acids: CASSEPPNIQYF. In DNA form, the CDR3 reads TGTGCCAGCAGTGAGCCACCAAACATTCAGTACTTC.

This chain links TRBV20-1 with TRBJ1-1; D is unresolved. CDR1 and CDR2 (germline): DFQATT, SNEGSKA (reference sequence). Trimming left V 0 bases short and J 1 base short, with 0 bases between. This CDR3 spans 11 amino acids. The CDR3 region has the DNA TGCAGTGCTAGAGAGAACACTGAAGCTTTCTTT. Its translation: CSARENTEAFF.

CDR3 protein: CAWSAALAREQFF. The CDR3 coding sequence is TGTGCCTGGAGTGCAGCGCTAGCCAGGGAGCAGTTCTTC. This rearrangement joins TRBV30 to TRBJ2-1; D perhaps matches TRBD2 (5 bases). This CDR3 comprises 13 residues. CDR1 GTSNPN and CDR2 SVGIG come from the germline V gene (reference sequence). V dropped 1 base and J dropped 10 bases, with 14 bases sitting between them.

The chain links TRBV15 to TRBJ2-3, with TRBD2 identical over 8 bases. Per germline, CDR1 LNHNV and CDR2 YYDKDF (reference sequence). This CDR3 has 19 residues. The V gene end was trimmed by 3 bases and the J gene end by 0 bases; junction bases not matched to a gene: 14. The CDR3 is CATSSETTSAYLSTDTQYF. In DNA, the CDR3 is TGTGCCACCAGCAGTGAGACGACTAGCGCGTACCTTAGCACAGATACGCAGTATTTT.